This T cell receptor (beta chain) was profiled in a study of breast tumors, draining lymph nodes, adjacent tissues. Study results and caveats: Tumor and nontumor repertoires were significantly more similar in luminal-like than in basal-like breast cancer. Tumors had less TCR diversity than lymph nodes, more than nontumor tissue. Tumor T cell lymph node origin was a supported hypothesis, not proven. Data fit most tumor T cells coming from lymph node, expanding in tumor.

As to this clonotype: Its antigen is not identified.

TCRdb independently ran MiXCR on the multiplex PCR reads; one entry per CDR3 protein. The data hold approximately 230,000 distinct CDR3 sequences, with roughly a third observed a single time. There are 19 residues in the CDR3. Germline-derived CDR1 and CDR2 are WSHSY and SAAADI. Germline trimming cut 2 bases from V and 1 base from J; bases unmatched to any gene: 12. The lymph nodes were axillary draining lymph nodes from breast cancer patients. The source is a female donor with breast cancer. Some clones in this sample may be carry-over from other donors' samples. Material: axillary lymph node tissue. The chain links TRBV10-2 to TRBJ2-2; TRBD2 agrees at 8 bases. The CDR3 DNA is TGCGCCAGCAGTGAGAGGGCGGGGGGACTCTTCTGGAACACCGGGGAGCTGTTTTTT. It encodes CASSERAGGLFWNTGELFF.